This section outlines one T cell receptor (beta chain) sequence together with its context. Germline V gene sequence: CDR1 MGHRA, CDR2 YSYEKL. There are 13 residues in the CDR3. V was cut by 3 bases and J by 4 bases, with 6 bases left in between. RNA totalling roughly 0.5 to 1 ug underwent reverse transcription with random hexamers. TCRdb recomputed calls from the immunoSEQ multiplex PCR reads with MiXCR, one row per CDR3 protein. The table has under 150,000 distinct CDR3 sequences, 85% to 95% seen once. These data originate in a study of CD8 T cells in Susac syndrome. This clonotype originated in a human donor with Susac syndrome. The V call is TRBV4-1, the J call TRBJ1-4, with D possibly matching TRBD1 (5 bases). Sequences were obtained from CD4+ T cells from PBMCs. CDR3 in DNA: TGCGCCAGCAGCCAGACAGTTAATGAAAAACTGTTTTTT. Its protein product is CASSQTVNEKLFF.